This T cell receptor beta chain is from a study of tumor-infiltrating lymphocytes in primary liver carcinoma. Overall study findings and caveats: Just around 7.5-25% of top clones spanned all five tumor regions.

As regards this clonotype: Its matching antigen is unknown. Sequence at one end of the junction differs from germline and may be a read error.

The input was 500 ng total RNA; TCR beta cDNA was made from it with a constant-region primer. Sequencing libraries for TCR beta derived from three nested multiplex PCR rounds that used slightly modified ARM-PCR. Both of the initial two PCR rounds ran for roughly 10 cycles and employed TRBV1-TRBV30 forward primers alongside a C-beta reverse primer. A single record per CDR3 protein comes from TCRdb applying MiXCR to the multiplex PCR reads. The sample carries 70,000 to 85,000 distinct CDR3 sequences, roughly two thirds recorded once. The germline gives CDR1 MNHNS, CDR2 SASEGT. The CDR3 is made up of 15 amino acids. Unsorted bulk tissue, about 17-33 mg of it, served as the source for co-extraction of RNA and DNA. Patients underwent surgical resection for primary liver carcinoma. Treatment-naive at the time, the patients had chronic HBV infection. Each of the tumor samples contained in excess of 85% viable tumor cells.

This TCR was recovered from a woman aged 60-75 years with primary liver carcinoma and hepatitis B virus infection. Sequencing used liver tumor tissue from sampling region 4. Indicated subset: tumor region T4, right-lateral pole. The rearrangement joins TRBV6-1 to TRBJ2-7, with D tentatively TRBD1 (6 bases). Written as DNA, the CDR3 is TGTGCCAGGAGTGAATCGACAGGCCACCCCTACGAGCAGTATTTC. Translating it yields CARSESTGHPYEQYF.